Sequencing of this TCR beta chain was carried out in a study of technical replicates of blood from a handful of donors. The data were produced by immunoSEQ multiplex PCR, yet TCRdb's version contains in-frame clones alone and is incomplete. The data show roughly 70,000 clones, over 90% seen once. Germline V gene sequence: CDR1 LNHDA, CDR2 SQIVND (reference sequence). The V end was cut by 6 bases, the J end by 4 bases, with 16 bases between. CDR3 length: 15 amino acids. Sequencing was performed on PBMCs. This clonotype was sampled from a human donor in good health. Some clones in this sample may be carry-over from other donors' samples. This chain uses TRBV19 with TRBJ1-5; D perhaps matches TRBD1 (6 bases). The CDR3 region has the DNA TGTGCCAGTAGCGTTCAAGGACAGTTAAATCAGCCCCAGCATTTT. Translated, it gives CASSVQGQLNQPQHF.